A selection of T cell receptor beta chains follows, all from one sample in a study of molecular identifiers for immune sequencing clone quantification. TCRdb ran MiXCR on the PCR reads and lists one entry per CDR3 protein. Among approximately 500,000 distinct CDR3 sequences, less than 30% were seen once, and the ten largest hold under 0.85%. Sequencing was performed on naive CD8+ T cells from blood, with Jurkat cell RNA spiked in. These receptors were obtained from a human donor in good health. Some libraries in this study had Jurkat cell RNA spiked in. CDR3s include the opening cysteine and the closing phenylalanine or tryptophan. The D gene is left open where the match is weak. Where a row states a size, it is once, few, many or the class of an expanded clone; other rows omit it.

V gene	clone size	J gene	D gene	CDR3 DNA	CDR3 protein
TRBV29-1	NA	TRBJ2-5	NA	TGCAGCGTTGAGCACCCCCAAGAGACCCAGTACTTC	CSVEHPQETQYF
TRBV13	NA	TRBJ1-1	TRBD1	TGTGCCAGCAGCTTATCTAGTGACAGGGTGAACACTGAAGCTTTCTTT	CASSLSSDRVNTEAFF
TRBV20-1	many	TRBJ2-7	NA	TGCAGTGCCGAGAACCCCGGCAGGAGCTCCTACGAGCAGTACTTC	CSAENPGRSSYEQYF
TRBV4-1	many	TRBJ2-3	TRBD2	TGCGCCAGCAGCCAAGAGCCCCTAGCGGGGGGACTCACAGATACGCAGTATTTT	CASSQEPLAGGLTDTQYF
TRBV27	many	TRBJ1-2	NA	TGTGCCAGCTTAATGGGAGGAGACTATGGCTACACCTTC	CASLMGGDYGYTF
TRBV6-1	NA	TRBJ2-2	NA	TGTGCCAGCAGTCAATTCAGTCTGGGGAACACCGGGGAGCTGTTTTTT	CASSQFSLGNTGELFF
TRBV20-1	many	TRBJ1-5	NA	TGCAGTGCCAAACCCCCAGGTCAGCCCCAGCATTTT	CSAKPPGQPQHF
TRBV4-2	many	TRBJ2-2	NA	TGTGCCAGCAGCCAAGAGCCTCTCACCACCGGGGAGCTGTTTTTT	CASSQEPLTTGELFF
TRBV30	NA	TRBJ2-7	NA	TGTGCCTGGGACGGCGGAAGGCAGTACTTC	CAWDGGRQYF
TRBV12-3/TRBV12-4	NA	TRBJ2-3	TRBD2	TGTGCCAGCAGTACGGGGGGGGCATCATCATATACGCAGTATTTT	CASSTGGASSYTQYF
TRBV24-1	NA	TRBJ1-5	NA	TGTGCCACCAGTGAGGTTTACTATAGCAATCAGCCCCAGCATTTT	CATSEVYYSNQPQHF
TRBV6-6	many	TRBJ2-7	NA	TGTGCCAGCAGTTCCGGGGATACCTACGAGCAGTACTTC	CASSSGDTYEQYF
TRBV28	NA	TRBJ1-1	NA	TGTGCCAGCACCTCCCTGGGGCAGTCAGAAGCTTTCTTT	CASTSLGQSEAFF
TRBV7-9	few	TRBJ2-7	NA	TGTGCCAGCAGCTCCCCTGGGTTATACGAGCAGTACTTC	CASSSPGLYEQYF
TRBV24-1	few	TRBJ2-1	NA	TGTGCCACCAGTGATCCTACCACGGATTCTTACAATGAGCAGTTCTTC	CATSDPTTDSYNEQFF
TRBV7-9	NA	TRBJ2-1	TRBD2	TGTGCCAGCAGCCCCTCGGCGGGGGATGAGCAGTTCTTC	CASSPSAGDEQFF
TRBV5-6	many	TRBJ1-1	NA	TGTGCCAGCAGCTTGGAAGGCGGAATGAACACTGAAGCTTTCTTT	CASSLEGGMNTEAFF
TRBV29-1	NA	TRBJ2-3	NA	TGCAGCGTTGAAGAGACACCGCTCACAGATACGCAGTATTTT	CSVEETPLTDTQYF
TRBV27	NA	TRBJ2-2	NA	TGTGCCAGCACCCCTTTGGGTTCGTGGGGGGTGTCCGGGGAGCTGTTTTTT	CASTPLGSWGVSGELFF
TRBV7-6	NA	TRBJ2-1	NA	TGTGCCAGCAGCTTAATAGAAACGCGGGGGCAGTTCTTC	CASSLIETRGQFF
TRBV6-5	many	TRBJ1-1	NA	TGTGCCAGCAGTCTGGGGGCCTTTTCCCCGAACACTGAAGCTTTCTTT	CASSLGAFSPNTEAFF
TRBV12-3/TRBV12-4	few	TRBJ1-2	TRBD1	TGTGCCAGCCAACTAGGGGGACAGGGAATGAAGCGCTATGGCTACACCTTC	CASQLGGQGMKRYGYTF
TRBV2	few	TRBJ2-7	TRBD2	TGTGCCAGCAGTCTACTGACTAGCGGGAGAAACGAGCAGTACTTC	CASSLLTSGRNEQYF
TRBV5-1	NA	TRBJ2-1	TRBD2	TGCGCCAGCAGCAAAGCGGGGGGGCCCTACAATGAGCAGTTCTTC	CASSKAGGPYNEQFF